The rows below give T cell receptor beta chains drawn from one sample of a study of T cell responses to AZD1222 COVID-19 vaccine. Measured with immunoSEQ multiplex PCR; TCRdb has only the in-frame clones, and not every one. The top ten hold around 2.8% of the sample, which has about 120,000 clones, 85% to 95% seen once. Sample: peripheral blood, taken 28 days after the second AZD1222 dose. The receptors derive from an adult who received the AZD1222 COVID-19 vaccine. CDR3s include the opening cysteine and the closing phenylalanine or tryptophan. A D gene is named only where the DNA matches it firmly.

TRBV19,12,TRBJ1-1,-,CASTKMNTEAFF
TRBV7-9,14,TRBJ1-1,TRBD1,CASSLGQVNTEAFF
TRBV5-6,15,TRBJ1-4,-,CASSTPTTTNEKLFF
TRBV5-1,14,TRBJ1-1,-,CASSLVVGNTEAFF
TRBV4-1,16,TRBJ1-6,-,CASSQDWGRDGSPLHF
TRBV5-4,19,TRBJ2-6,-,CASSLGVTDSISGANVLTF
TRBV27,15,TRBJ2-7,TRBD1,CASTKYGTGANEQYF
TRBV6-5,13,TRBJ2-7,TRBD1,CASSPGTAYEQYF
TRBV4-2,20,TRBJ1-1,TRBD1,CASSQAAPVSGGDGRTEAFF
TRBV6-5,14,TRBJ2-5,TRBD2,CATHSGGAMKTQYF
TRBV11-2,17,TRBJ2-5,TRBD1,CASSRNPGTGAWETQYF
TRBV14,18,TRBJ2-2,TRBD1,CASSQVTRDRGRFGELFF
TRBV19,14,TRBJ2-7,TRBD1,CASSGTERSYEQYF
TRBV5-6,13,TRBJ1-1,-,CASRRGLNTEAFF
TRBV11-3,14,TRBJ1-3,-,CASSWGSFGNTIYF
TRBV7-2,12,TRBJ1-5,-,CASSLLWGPQHF
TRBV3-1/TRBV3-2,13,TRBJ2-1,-,CASSQGTSGEQFF
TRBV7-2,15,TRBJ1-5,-,CASSLHRGGNQPQHF
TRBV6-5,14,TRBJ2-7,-,CASSYKANSYEQYF
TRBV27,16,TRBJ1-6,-,CASSGLVSGRNSPLHF
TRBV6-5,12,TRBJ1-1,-,CASSRQGLRAFF
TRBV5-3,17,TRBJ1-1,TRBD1,CARSSTLGQGYDTEAFF
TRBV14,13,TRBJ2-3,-,CASSQVPADTQYF
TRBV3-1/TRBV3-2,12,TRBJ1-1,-,CASSQEGGARFF
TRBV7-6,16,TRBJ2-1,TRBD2,CASSPGQLAGAYEQFF
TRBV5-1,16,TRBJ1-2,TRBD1,CASSVFRDSINYGYTF
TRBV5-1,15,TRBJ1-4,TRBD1,CASSMSGTGDEKLFF
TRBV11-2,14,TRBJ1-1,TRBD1,CASRQGIWNTEAFF
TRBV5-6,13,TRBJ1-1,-,CASSLFENTEAFF
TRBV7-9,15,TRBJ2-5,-,CASRRVSEGGETQYF
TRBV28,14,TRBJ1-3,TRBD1,CASSHRTGRNTIYF
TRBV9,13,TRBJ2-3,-,CASSLGSLDTQYF
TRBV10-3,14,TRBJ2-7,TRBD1,CAISAGTGGGEQYF
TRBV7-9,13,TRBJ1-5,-,CASTLARGQPQHF
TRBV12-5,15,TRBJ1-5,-,CASGLVRYSNQPQHF
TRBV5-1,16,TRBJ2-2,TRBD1,CASTGFGTADTGELFF
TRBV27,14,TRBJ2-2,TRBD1,CASNDRGTTGELFF
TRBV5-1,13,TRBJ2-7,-,CASSLTPPYEQYF
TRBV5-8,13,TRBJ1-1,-,CASSYNRATEAFF
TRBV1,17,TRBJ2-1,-,CTSSQEGASGYHNEQFF
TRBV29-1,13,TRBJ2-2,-,CSVESINTGELFF
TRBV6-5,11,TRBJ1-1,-,CASSHGVHAFF
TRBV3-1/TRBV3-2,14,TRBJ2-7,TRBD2,CASSPGLANYEQYF
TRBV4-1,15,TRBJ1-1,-,CASSPGLRQGLEAFF
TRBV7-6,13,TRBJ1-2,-,CASSLETGYGYTF
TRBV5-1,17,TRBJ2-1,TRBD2,CASSLQVETSGINEQFF
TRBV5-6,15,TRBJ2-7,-,CASSLGARPLGEQYF